This T cell receptor beta chain was captured by sequencing in a study of CD8 T cells in Susac syndrome. A quantity of about 0.5 to 1 ug RNA underwent reverse transcription using random hexamers. The method of amplification for TCR beta CDR3 was immunoSEQ multiplex PCR, covering 54 Vbeta and 13 Jbeta. TCRdb re-derived calls from the immunoSEQ multiplex PCR reads in MiXCR, one entry per CDR3 protein. This table holds around 130,000 distinct CDR3 sequences, roughly 80% found once. Study results and limitations: The study conceded that relatively few individuals underwent its TCR sequencing and HLA analysis.

The CDR3 totals 16 residues. Germline CDR1 is SGDLS and CDR2 is YYNGEE. V lost 4 bases, J lost 4 bases, and 20 bases lay in between. Notes on this clonotype: Its matching antigen is unknown.

TCR beta from blood CD8+ and CD4+ T cells was sequenced. J is TRBJ1-1 and V is TRBV9; D gene unclear. This TCR was sampled from a human donor with multiple sclerosis. The sequenced sample was CD8+ T cells from PBMCs. CDR3 amino acids: CASSPGWGYGGTEAFF. CDR3 DNA sequence: TGTGCCAGCAGCCCAGGCTGGGGATATGGTGGCACTGAAGCTTTCTTT.